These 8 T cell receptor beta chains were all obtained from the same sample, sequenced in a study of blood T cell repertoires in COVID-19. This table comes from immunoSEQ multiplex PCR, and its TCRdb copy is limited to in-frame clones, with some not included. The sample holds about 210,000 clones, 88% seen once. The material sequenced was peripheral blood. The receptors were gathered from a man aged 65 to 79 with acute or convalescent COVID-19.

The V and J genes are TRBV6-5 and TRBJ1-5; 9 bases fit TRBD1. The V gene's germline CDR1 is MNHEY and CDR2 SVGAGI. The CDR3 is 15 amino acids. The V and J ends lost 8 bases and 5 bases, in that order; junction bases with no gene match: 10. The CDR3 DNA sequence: TGTGCCAGCGAGAAGGGGGACAGGGACTATCAGCCCCAGCATTTT. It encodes CASEKGDRDYQPQHF.

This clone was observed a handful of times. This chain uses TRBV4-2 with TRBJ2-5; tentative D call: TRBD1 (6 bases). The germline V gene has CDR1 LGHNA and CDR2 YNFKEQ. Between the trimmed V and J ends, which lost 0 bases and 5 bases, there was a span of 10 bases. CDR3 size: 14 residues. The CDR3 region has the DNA TGTGCCAGCAGCCAAGACAGGGGTGTTGAGACCCAGTACTTC. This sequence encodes CASSQDRGVETQYF.

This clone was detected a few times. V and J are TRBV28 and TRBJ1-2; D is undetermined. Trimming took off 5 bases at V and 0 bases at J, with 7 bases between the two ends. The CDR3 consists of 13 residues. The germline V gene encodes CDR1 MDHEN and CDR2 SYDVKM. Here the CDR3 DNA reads TGTGCCAGCAGTAGCTATCCTAACTATGGCTACACCTTC. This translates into CASSSYPNYGYTF.

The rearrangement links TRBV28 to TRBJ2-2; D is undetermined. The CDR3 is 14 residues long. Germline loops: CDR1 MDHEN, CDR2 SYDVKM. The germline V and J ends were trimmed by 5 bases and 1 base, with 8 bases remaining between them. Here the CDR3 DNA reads TGTGCCAGCAGTCAGACGGGGAACACCGGGGAGCTGTTTTTT. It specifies CASSQTGNTGELFF.

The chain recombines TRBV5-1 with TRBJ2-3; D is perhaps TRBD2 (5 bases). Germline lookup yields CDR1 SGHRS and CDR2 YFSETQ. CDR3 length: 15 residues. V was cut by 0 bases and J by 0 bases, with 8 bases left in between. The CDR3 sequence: CASSLVSGSTDTQYF. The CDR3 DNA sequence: TGCGCCAGCAGCTTGGTAAGCGGTAGCACAGATACGCAGTATTTT.

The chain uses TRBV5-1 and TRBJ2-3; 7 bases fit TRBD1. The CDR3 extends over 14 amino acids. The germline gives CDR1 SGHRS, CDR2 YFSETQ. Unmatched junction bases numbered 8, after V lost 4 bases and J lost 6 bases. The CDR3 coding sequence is TGCGCCAGCAGCCAAGACAGGGCCCGGGATACGCAGTATTTT. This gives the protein CASSQDRARDTQYF.

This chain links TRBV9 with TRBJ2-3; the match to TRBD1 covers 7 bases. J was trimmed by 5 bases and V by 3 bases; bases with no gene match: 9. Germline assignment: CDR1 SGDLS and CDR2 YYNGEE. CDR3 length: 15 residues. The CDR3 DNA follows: TGTGCCAGCAGCGACCGGGACAGAGTCGTAGATACGCAGTATTTT. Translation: CASSDRDRVVDTQYF.

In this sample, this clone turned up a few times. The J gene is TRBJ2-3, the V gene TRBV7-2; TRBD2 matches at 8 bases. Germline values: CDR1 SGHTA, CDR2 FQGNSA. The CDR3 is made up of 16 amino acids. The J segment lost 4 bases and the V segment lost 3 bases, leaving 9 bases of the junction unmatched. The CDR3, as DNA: TGTGCCAGCAGCTTTCGGAGCGGGGGTAACGCAGATACGCAGTATTTT. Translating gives CASSFRSGGNADTQYF.